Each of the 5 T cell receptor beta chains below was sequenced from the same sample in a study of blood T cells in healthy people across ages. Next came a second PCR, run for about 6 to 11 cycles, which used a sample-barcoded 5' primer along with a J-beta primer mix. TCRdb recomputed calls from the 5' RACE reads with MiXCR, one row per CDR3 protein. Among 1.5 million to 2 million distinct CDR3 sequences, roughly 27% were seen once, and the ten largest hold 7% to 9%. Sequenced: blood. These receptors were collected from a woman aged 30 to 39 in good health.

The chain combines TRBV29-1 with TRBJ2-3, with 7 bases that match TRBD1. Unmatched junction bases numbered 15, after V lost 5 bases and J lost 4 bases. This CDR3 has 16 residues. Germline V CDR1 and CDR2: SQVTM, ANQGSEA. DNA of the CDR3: TGCAGCGTTCAGGGGGTGACAGCACTTGGCGCAGATACGCAGTATTTT. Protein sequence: CSVQGVTALGADTQYF.

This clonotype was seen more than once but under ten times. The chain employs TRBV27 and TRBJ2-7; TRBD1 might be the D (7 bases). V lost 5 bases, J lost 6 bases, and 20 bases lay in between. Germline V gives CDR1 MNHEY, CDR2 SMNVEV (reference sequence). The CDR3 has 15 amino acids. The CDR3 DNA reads TGTGCCAGCAGTCCCCGGACAGGTCGGGAGAGCGAGCAGTACTTC. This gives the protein CASSPRTGRESEQYF.

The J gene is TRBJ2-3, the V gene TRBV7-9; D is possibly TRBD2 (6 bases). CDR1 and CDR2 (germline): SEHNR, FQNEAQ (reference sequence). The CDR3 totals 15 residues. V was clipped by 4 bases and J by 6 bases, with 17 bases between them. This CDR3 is CASSSFRDFGDTQYF. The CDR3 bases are TGTGCCAGCAGCTCGTTTCGGGACTTTGGGGATACGCAGTATTTT.

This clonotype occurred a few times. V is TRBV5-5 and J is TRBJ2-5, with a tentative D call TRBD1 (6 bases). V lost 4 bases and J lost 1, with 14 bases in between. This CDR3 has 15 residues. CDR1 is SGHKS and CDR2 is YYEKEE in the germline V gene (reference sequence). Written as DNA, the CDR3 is TGTGCCAGCAGCCCACAGGGATCCCTCCAAGAGACCCAGTACTTC. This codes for CASSPQGSLQETQYF.

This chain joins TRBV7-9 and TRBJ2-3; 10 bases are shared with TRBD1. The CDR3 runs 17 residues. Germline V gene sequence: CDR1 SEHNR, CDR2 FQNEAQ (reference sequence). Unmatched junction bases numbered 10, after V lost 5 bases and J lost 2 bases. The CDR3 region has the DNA TGTGCCAGCAGCCACGCCAGGGACAGGGGAATCACAGATACGCAGTATTTT. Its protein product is CASSHARDRGITDTQYF.